Listed below are T cell receptor beta chains from one sample, sequenced in a study of T cells in Graves' hyperthyroidism and ophthalmopathy. Each CDR3 protein is one row after TCRdb ran MiXCR on the multiplex PCR reads. The data show hundreds of thousands of distinct CDR3 sequences, around a sixth seen once. What was sequenced was blood. These receptors all come from a woman under 30 with Graves' hyperthyroidism that later progressed to Graves' ophthalmopathy. Each CDR3 is given with its conserved first and last residue. D genes are given only for firm matches. Not all rows give a size; the values are once, few, many and, for expanded clones, a class.

abundance: -; v_gene: TRBV7-2; d_gene: -; j_gene: TRBJ2-1; CDR3nt: TGTGCCAGCAGCCGGGGAAGTAGTTTATTCATGGATGAGCAGTTCTTC; CDR3aa: CASSRGSSLFMDEQFF
abundance: many; v_gene: TRBV28; d_gene: TRBD2; j_gene: TRBJ2-5; CDR3nt: TGTGCCAGCAGTTCCCCTACAGGACTAGCGGGAGATAGGCCAGAGACCCAGTACTTC; CDR3aa: CASSSPTGLAGDRPETQYF
abundance: few; v_gene: TRBV6-6; d_gene: -; j_gene: TRBJ2-6; CDR3nt: TGTGCCAGCAGTTACGGGTTATTGGGGGCCAACGTCCTGACTTTC; CDR3aa: CASSYGLLGANVLTF
abundance: -; v_gene: TRBV5-1; d_gene: -; j_gene: TRBJ2-1; CDR3nt: TGCGCCAGCAGCCCTAGTGTGGAGATGGCTTACAATGAGCAGTTCTTC; CDR3aa: CASSPSVEMAYNEQFF
abundance: -; v_gene: TRBV5-1; d_gene: -; j_gene: TRBJ1-1; CDR3nt: TGCGCCAGCAGCTTGGCCAGGGGAAACACTGAAGCTTTCTTT; CDR3aa: CASSLARGNTEAFF
abundance: few; v_gene: TRBV2; d_gene: TRBD2; j_gene: TRBJ2-7; CDR3nt: TGTGCCAGCATTGGGGGGGTCAACTACGAGCAGTACTTC; CDR3aa: CASIGGVNYEQYF
abundance: many; v_gene: TRBV6-2/TRBV6-3; d_gene: -; j_gene: TRBJ2-6; CDR3nt: TGTGCCAGCATGACTGGGGCCAACGTCCTGACTTTC; CDR3aa: CASMTGANVLTF
abundance: -; v_gene: TRBV6-2/TRBV6-3; d_gene: -; j_gene: TRBJ1-2; CDR3nt: TGTGCCAGCAGCCACGGGGGCACAAGCTACACCTTC; CDR3aa: CASSHGGTSYTF
abundance: -; v_gene: TRBV7-9; d_gene: -; j_gene: TRBJ1-2; CDR3nt: TGTGCCAGCAGCATAGGAATTGGGCCCCAATCGGGAGGCTACACCTTC; CDR3aa: CASSIGIGPQSGGYTF
abundance: many; v_gene: TRBV7-2; d_gene: TRBD2; j_gene: TRBJ2-5; CDR3nt: TGTGCCAGCAGCCTAGCTAGCGGGAGAAGCGGGGAGACCCAGTACTTC; CDR3aa: CASSLASGRSGETQYF
abundance: few; v_gene: TRBV9; d_gene: TRBD2; j_gene: TRBJ2-3; CDR3nt: TGTGCCAGCAGCTCAAGAAGGCGGGAGGGCAGAGATACGCAGTATTTT; CDR3aa: CASSSRRREGRDTQYF
abundance: many; v_gene: TRBV3-1; d_gene: -; j_gene: TRBJ2-7; CDR3nt: TGTGCCAGCAGCCAAGATGAGGCAGGGACCTACGAGCAGTACTTC; CDR3aa: CASSQDEAGTYEQYF
abundance: -; v_gene: TRBV7-9; d_gene: TRBD2; j_gene: TRBJ2-7; CDR3nt: TGTGCCAGCAGCTTCAGACTAGCGGAAGGGCAGTACTTC; CDR3aa: CASSFRLAEGQYF
abundance: few; v_gene: TRBV5-5; d_gene: TRBD2; j_gene: TRBJ2-1; CDR3nt: TGTGCCAGCAGCTTGAGGGCGGGAGGGCCAGGGAATGAGCAGTTCTTC; CDR3aa: CASSLRAGGPGNEQFF
abundance: many; v_gene: TRBV27; d_gene: -; j_gene: TRBJ1-2; CDR3nt: TGTGCCAGCAGTTTATACACAGGAACTAACTATGGCTACACCTTC; CDR3aa: CASSLYTGTNYGYTF
abundance: many; v_gene: TRBV6-1; d_gene: TRBD2; j_gene: TRBJ2-7; CDR3nt: TGTGCCAGCAGTCGAGGGGGGACTAGCTCCCACGAGCAGTACTTC; CDR3aa: CASSRGGTSSHEQYF
abundance: many; v_gene: TRBV5-6; d_gene: -; j_gene: TRBJ2-3; CDR3nt: TGTGCCAGCAGCTTGATAGAAGGAAATACGCAGTATTTT; CDR3aa: CASSLIEGNTQYF
abundance: many; v_gene: TRBV28; d_gene: TRBD1; j_gene: TRBJ1-4; CDR3nt: TGTGCCAGCAGTTTCGGGACAGGGGTCGGAAAACTGTTTTTT; CDR3aa: CASSFGTGVGKLFF
abundance: many; v_gene: TRBV6-2/TRBV6-3; d_gene: -; j_gene: TRBJ2-7; CDR3nt: TGTGCCAGCAGTTCCGGGACCGAGCAGTACTTC; CDR3aa: CASSSGTEQYF
abundance: -; v_gene: TRBV24-1; d_gene: TRBD1; j_gene: TRBJ1-5; CDR3nt: TGTGCCACCAGTGACCGGCCAGACAGGGGCGTTTATAGCAATCAGCCCCAGCATTTT; CDR3aa: CATSDRPDRGVYSNQPQHF
abundance: -; v_gene: TRBV7-2; d_gene: -; j_gene: TRBJ2-3; CDR3nt: TGTGCCAGCAGCTTATGGGTAGCTCCCCCCCTTAGCACAGATACGCAGTATTTT; CDR3aa: CASSLWVAPPLSTDTQYF
abundance: many; v_gene: TRBV7-9; d_gene: -; j_gene: TRBJ2-1; CDR3nt: TGTGCCACCGGCCCAGAGCAGTTCTTC; CDR3aa: CATGPEQFF
abundance: many; v_gene: TRBV12-3/TRBV12-4; d_gene: TRBD2; j_gene: TRBJ2-5; CDR3nt: TGTGCCAGCGCCGGGAGGATGGAGACCCAGTACTTC; CDR3aa: CASAGRMETQYF
abundance: few; v_gene: TRBV5-6; d_gene: TRBD2; j_gene: TRBJ2-7; CDR3nt: TGTGCCAGCAGCGTGACTAGCGGATACACCTACGAGCAGTACTTC; CDR3aa: CASSVTSGYTYEQYF
abundance: many; v_gene: TRBV5-1; d_gene: TRBD2; j_gene: TRBJ2-7; CDR3nt: TGCGCCAGCAGCTTGGAACTAGCGGGAGTATGGGAGCAGTACTTC; CDR3aa: CASSLELAGVWEQYF
abundance: many; v_gene: TRBV12-3/TRBV12-4; d_gene: -; j_gene: TRBJ1-3; CDR3nt: TGTGCCAGCAGCCTTACGCGGACAGCCGCATTATATTTT; CDR3aa: CASSLTRTAALYF
abundance: many; v_gene: TRBV20-1; d_gene: -; j_gene: TRBJ2-1; CDR3nt: TGCAGTGCTAGATTGGCGGGACCCCACAATGAGCAGTTCTTC; CDR3aa: CSARLAGPHNEQFF
abundance: once; v_gene: TRBV7-9; d_gene: TRBD2; j_gene: TRBJ2-7; CDR3nt: TGTGCCAGCCAGACTAGCGGTGACTCCTACGAGCAGTACTTC; CDR3aa: CASQTSGDSYEQYF
abundance: few; v_gene: TRBV4-1; d_gene: TRBD1; j_gene: TRBJ1-2; CDR3nt: TGCGCCAGCAGCCCACATATCGACAGGGAGGGCTACACCTTC; CDR3aa: CASSPHIDREGYTF
abundance: many; v_gene: TRBV5-1; d_gene: TRBD2; j_gene: TRBJ2-1; CDR3nt: TGCGCCAGCAGCTTGATAGCGGGACCCCTGGCCTCCTACAATGAGCAGTTCTTC; CDR3aa: CASSLIAGPLASYNEQFF
abundance: few; v_gene: TRBV7-9; d_gene: TRBD2; j_gene: TRBJ2-7; CDR3nt: TGTGCCAGCAGCGGACAAGGACTAGGAGCCTACGAGCAGTACTTC; CDR3aa: CASSGQGLGAYEQYF
abundance: -; v_gene: TRBV6-6; d_gene: -; j_gene: TRBJ1-3; CDR3nt: TGTGCCAGCAGTTACGGCAGGCACTCTGGAAACACCATATATTTT; CDR3aa: CASSYGRHSGNTIYF
abundance: many; v_gene: TRBV4-3; d_gene: -; j_gene: TRBJ2-7; CDR3nt: TGCGCCAGCAGCCAAGAACGAGCTACCTACGAGCAGTACTTC; CDR3aa: CASSQERATYEQYF
abundance: -; v_gene: TRBV28; d_gene: -; j_gene: TRBJ1-1; CDR3nt: TGTGCCAGCAGCGATCTTGGTCTGGGGGGGACTGAAGCTTTCTTT; CDR3aa: CASSDLGLGGTEAFF
abundance: many; v_gene: TRBV27; d_gene: TRBD2; j_gene: TRBJ2-1; CDR3nt: TGTGCCAGCAGGGATGGACTAGGTATTGGGGTGGAGCAGTTCTTC; CDR3aa: CASRDGLGIGVEQFF
abundance: many; v_gene: TRBV4-3; d_gene: TRBD2; j_gene: TRBJ2-3; CDR3nt: TGCGCCAGCAGCCAAGACCCCATTCGTGGCGGGAGATATTCATATACGCAGTATTTT; CDR3aa: CASSQDPIRGGRYSYTQYF
abundance: many; v_gene: TRBV28; d_gene: -; j_gene: TRBJ2-1; CDR3nt: TGTGCCAGCAGTTTAGTTCTAGACCCCTACAATGAGCAGTTCTTC; CDR3aa: CASSLVLDPYNEQFF